Listed here are 9 T cell receptor beta chains from one sample, sequenced in a study of cytomegalovirus exposure and HLA in healthy donors. The data were produced by immunoSEQ multiplex PCR, yet TCRdb's version contains in-frame clones alone and is incomplete. The repertoire consists of more than 95,000 clones, with about 83% occurring once and the leading ten covering around 5%. Sample: PBMCs. These receptors came from a man aged 18 to 35 in good health and CMV-seronegative.

The chain uses TRBV12-5 and TRBJ1-1; TRBD1 matches at 7 bases. V gave up 5 bases and J gave up 1 base; unmatched junction bases: 7. There are 15 residues in the CDR3. Germline CDR1 reads LGHNT; CDR2 reads FRNRAP. CDR3 sequence reads: CASGPQQGSNTEAFF. The CDR3 nucleotides are TGTGCTAGTGGTCCCCAACAGGGGTCGAACACTGAAGCTTTCTTT. Combining the CDR3 with reference TRBV12-5 and TRBJ1-1 gives the whole variable domain DARVTQTPRHKVTEMGQEVTMRCQPILGHNTVFWYRQTMMQGLELLAYFRNRAPLDDSGMPKDRFSAEMPDATLATLKIQPSEPRDSAVYFCASGPQQGSNTEAFFGQGTRLTVV.

This rearrangement joins TRBV7-6 to TRBJ1-4; D may be TRBD1 (5 bases). Trimming stripped 0 bases from V and 4 bases from J, with 12 bases between. CDR1 is SGHVS and CDR2 is FNYEAQ in the germline V gene. This CDR3 is 16 amino acids long. Written as DNA, the CDR3 is TGTGCCAGCAGCTTAGCCGCCAGGGCATATAATGAAAAACTGTTTTTT. Translated, it gives CASSLAARAYNEKLFF.

In DNA, the CDR3 is TGTGCCTGGACCGGTGGACAGGGGCATGGTGAGCAGTTCTTC. Its translation is CAWTGGQGHGEQFF. This rearrangement joins TRBV30 to TRBJ2-1; TRBD1 agrees at 9 bases. The CDR3 has 14 residues. The J segment lost 9 bases and the V segment lost 4 bases, leaving 10 bases of the junction unmatched. Germline lookup yields CDR1 GTSNPN and CDR2 SVGIG (reference sequence).

V usage is TRBV5-4 and J usage is TRBJ2-7; tentatively, D is TRBD2 (7 bases). The CDR3 length is 14 residues. Trimming left V 2 bases short and J 4 bases short, with 13 bases between. From germline, CDR1 is SGHNT and CDR2 YYREEE (reference sequence). CDR3 region: CASSFGRGGYEQYF. The CDR3 region has the DNA TGTGCCAGCAGCTTCGGCAGGGGAGGGTACGAGCAGTACTTC.

This clone was seen a single time. The chain combines TRBV5-1 with TRBJ2-5, with 8 bases identical to TRBD2. Germline V gives CDR1 SGHRS, CDR2 YFSETQ. The CDR3 is 15 amino acids. Trimming cost V 5 bases and J 4 bases; bases outside gene matches: 10. CDR3 region: CASSGSGRVGETQYF. CDR3 nucleotides: TGCGCCAGCAGTGGGTCCGGGAGGGTTGGAGAGACCCAGTACTTC.

This clone was detected only once. V is TRBV19 and J is TRBJ1-5; TRBD1 matches at 9 bases. The junction had 8 bases not matched to a gene; V was cut back by 10 bases and J by 1 base. The germline V gene encodes CDR1 LNHDA and CDR2 SQIVND (reference sequence). The CDR3 extends over 15 amino acids. In nucleotides, the CDR3 is TGTGCCACCAAGAGGGACAGGGAAAGCAATCAGCCCCAGCATTTT. Residues: CATKRDRESNQPQHF.

The chain is built from TRBV7-9 and TRBJ2-1; TRBD1 agrees at 11 bases. The germline CDR1 and CDR2 sequences are SEHNR and FQNEAQ (reference sequence). The CDR3 runs 14 residues. The V segment lost 4 bases and the J segment 7 bases; nucleotides outside the gene matches: 3. CDR3 amino acids: CASSSGQGVNEQFF. The CDR3 DNA follows: TGTGCCAGCAGCTCGGGACAGGGGGTTAATGAGCAGTTCTTC.

This rearrangement joins TRBV6-5 to TRBJ2-1; tentative D call: TRBD2 (5 bases). V was pared by 0 bases and J by 8 bases, with 17 bases between. Germline assignment: CDR1 MNHEY and CDR2 SVGAGI. CDR3 length: 16 residues. The CDR3 reads CASSYSPAEGADEQFF. CDR3 bases: TGTGCCAGCAGTTACTCTCCGGCTGAGGGAGCTGATGAGCAGTTCTTC.

This clone was counted a few times. V and J are TRBV7-8 and TRBJ2-7, with 7 bases aligning to TRBD1. The CDR3 extends over 13 amino acids. Germline V gives CDR1 SGHVS, CDR2 FQNEAQ. Germline trimming cut 3 bases from V and 1 base from J; bases unmatched to any gene: 0. CDR3 sequence (DNA): TGTGCCAGCAGCTTGGACAGGTCCTACGAGCAGTACTTC. Its translation: CASSLDRSYEQYF.